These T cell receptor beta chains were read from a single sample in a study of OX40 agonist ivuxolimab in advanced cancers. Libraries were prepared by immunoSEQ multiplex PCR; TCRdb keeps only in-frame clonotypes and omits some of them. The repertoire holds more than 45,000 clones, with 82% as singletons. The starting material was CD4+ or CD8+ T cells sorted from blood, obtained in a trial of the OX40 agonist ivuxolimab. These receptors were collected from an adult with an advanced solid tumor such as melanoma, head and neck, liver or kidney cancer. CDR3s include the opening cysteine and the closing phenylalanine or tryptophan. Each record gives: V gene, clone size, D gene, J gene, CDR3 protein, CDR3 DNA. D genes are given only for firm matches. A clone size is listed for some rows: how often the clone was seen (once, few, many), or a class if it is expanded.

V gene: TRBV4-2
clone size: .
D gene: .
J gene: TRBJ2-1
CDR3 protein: CASSQEVGENNEQFF
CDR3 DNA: TGTGCCAGCAGCCAAGAAGTAGGGGAGAACAATGAGCAGTTCTTC

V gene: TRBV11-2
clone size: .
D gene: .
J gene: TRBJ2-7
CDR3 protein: CASSQAFLSGSSYEQYF
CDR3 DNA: TGCGCCAGCAGCCAAGCCTTCCTTAGCGGAAGCTCCTACGAGCAGTACTTC

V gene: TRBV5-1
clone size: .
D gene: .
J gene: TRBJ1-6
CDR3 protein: CASRYSAPDSSYNSPLHF
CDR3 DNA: TGCGCCAGCAGGTACTCCGCACCCGATAGCTCCTATAATTCACCCCTCCACTTT

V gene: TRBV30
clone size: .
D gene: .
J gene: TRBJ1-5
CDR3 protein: CAWRQGRDQPQHF
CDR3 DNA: TGTGCCTGGAGACAGGGAAGGGATCAGCCCCAGCATTTT

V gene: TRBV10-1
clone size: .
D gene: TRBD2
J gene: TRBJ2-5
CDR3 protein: CASSELAGAGTQYF
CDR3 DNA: TGCGCCAGCAGTGAGTTAGCGGGAGCGGGGACCCAGTACTTC

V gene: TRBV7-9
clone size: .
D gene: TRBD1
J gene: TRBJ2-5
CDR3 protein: CASSLFGTGGQETQYF
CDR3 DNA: TGTGCCAGCAGCCTTTTCGGGACAGGGGGACAAGAGACCCAGTACTTC

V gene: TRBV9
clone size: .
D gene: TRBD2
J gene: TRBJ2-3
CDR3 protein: CASSVVAGATDTQYF
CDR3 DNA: TGTGCCAGCAGCGTAGTAGCGGGGGCAACAGATACGCAGTATTTT

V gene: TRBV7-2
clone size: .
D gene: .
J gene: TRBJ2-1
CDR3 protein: CASSLVDSRSRHEQFF
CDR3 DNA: TGTGCCAGCAGCTTAGTTGACTCCAGATCTCGTCATGAGCAGTTCTTC

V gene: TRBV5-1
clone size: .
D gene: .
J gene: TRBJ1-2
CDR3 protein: CASSGQGDGYTF
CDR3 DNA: TGCGCCAGCAGCGGGCAGGGAGATGGCTACACCTTC

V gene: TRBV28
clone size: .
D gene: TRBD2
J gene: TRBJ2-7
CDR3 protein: CASSLWEGNEQYF
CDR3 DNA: TGTGCCAGCAGTTTGTGGGAGGGAAACGAGCAGTACTTC

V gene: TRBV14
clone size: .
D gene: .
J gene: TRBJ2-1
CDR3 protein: CASSPGLRALRDEQFF
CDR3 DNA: TGTGCCAGCAGCCCCGGACTGAGGGCCTTAAGGGATGAGCAGTTCTTC

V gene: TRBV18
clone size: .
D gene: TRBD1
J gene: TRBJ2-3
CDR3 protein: CASSPFPRTGSSDTQYF
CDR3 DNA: TGTGCCAGCTCACCATTCCCCAGGACAGGTTCTTCGGATACGCAGTATTTT

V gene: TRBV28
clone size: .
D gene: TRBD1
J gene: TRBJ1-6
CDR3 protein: CASSLTPRQGGKSPLHF
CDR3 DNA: TGTGCCAGCAGTTTAACCCCCCGACAGGGGGGTAAATCACCCCTCCACTTT

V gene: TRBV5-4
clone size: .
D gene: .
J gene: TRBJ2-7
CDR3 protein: CASSQGNGREYPHEQYF
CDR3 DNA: TGTGCCAGCAGCCAGGGGAATGGGCGGGAGTACCCCCACGAGCAGTACTTC

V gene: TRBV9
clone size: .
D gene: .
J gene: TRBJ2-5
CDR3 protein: CASSVAGGAQYF
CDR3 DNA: TGTGCCAGCAGCGTAGCAGGTGGGGCCCAGTACTTC

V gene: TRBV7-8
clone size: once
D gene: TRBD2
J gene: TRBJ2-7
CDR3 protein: CASSLAGGRIVEQYF
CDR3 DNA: TGTGCCAGCAGCTTAGCTGGCGGGAGGATTGTCGAGCAGTACTTC

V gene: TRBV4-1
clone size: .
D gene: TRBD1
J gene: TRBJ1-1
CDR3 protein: CASSQEVARGLSTEAFF
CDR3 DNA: TGCGCCAGCAGCCAAGAGGTGGCCAGGGGGCTGAGCACTGAAGCTTTCTTT

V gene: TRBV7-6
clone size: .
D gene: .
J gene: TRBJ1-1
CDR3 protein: CASSLGENTEAFF
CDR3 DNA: TGTGCCAGCAGCCTAGGGGAAAACACTGAAGCTTTCTTT

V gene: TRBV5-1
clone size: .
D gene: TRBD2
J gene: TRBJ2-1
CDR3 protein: CASSLVAGALNEQFF
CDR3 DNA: TGCGCCAGCAGCTTGGTAGCGGGAGCCCTCAATGAGCAGTTCTTC

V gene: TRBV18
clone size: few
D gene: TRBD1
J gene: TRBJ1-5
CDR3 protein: CASSPQGADSNQPQHF
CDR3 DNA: TGTGCCAGCTCACCACAGGGGGCGGATAGCAATCAGCCCCAGCATTTT

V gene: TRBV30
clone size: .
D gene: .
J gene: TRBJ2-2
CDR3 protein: CAWMDGYTYTGELFF
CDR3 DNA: TGTGCCTGGATGGACGGTTACACCTACACCGGGGAGCTGTTTTTT

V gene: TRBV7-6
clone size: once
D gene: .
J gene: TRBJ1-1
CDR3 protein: CASSLGQAMNTEAFF
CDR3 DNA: TGTGCCAGCAGCTTAGGACAGGCGATGAACACTGAAGCTTTCTTT

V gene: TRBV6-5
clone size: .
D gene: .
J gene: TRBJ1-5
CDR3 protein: CASSYSGRREWHF
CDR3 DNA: TGTGCCAGCAGTTACTCGGGCAGGAGGGAATGGCATTTT

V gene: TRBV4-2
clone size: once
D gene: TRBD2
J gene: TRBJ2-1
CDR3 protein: CASSQDRWTRAYNEQFF
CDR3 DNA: TGTGCCAGCAGCCAAGATCGGTGGACTAGGGCCTACAATGAGCAGTTCTTC

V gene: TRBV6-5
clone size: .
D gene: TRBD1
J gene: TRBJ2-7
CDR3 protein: CASSRGIYEQYF
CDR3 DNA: TGTGCCAGCAGCAGGGGGATTTACGAGCAGTACTTC

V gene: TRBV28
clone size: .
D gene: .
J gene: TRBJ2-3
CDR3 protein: CASNGGGRTQYF
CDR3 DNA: TGTGCCAGCAATGGTGGGGGCCGTACGCAGTATTTT

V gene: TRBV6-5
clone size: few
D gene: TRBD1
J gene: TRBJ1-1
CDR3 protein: CASRGQGAGTEAFF
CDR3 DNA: TGTGCCAGCAGGGGGCAGGGGGCGGGCACTGAAGCTTTCTTT

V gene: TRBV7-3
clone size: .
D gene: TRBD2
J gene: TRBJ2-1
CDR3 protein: CASSPTAGEYNEQFF
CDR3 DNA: TGTGCCAGCAGCCCAACAGCGGGGGAATACAATGAGCAGTTCTTC

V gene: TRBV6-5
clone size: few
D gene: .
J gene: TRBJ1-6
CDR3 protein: CASWEIGSPLHF
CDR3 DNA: TGTGCCAGCTGGGAAATAGGTTCACCCCTCCACTTT